The T cell receptor (beta chain) described here comes from a study of T cell responses to AZD1222 COVID-19 vaccine. Study information: Pooled together were second doses at about 4 or about 12 weeks. Study-level findings and limits: Seropositive at baseline were only six AZD1222 recipients. Elevations in Spike-specific TCR breadth and depth followed administration of two AZD1222 doses.

As for this clone: Its antigen remains unidentified.

This CDR3 contains 14 residues. Germline trimming cut 4 bases from V and 5 bases from J; bases unmatched to any gene: 4. CDR1 and CDR2 from the germline V gene are MNHEY and SVGAGI. Data came from immunoSEQ multiplex PCR; TCRdb stores just in-frame clones and leaves some out. The sample lists more than 95,000 clones; 91% were seen once. The chain is built from TRBV6-5 and TRBJ1-2; TRBD1 agrees at 10 bases. This TCR came from an adult in good health. The source material was peripheral blood, sampled on day 0 of AZD1222 vaccination. CDR3 DNA sequence: TGTGCCAGCAGTTCGGACAGGGGGACGTATGGCTACACCTTC. This encodes CASSSDRGTYGYTF.